The entry that follows covers one T cell receptor beta chain sequence. Its antigen is still unknown. This sample is drawn from a study of cytomegalovirus exposure and HLA in healthy donors. Study-wide findings and caveats: Across donors, presence/absence analyses took sequencing depth to be roughly uniform. A list of roughly 160 TCR beta chains associated with cytomegalovirus was given.

PCR was performed using 60 Vbeta and 13 Jbeta primers. Assay: immunoSEQ multiplex PCR; the TCRdb copy retains only in-frame clones and omits some. The sample yields 110,000 to 150,000 clones, roughly 70% seen once. Per the germline V gene, CDR1 is SEHNR and CDR2 is FQNEAQ (reference sequence). V lost 3 bases, J lost 6 bases, and 17 bases stayed unmatched. The CDR3 has 18 residues. The source of this sequence is a man aged 18 to 30 in good health and CMV-seropositive. This chain joins TRBV7-9 and TRBJ1-3; 7 bases match TRBD1. Material for sequencing was PBMCs. The CDR3 DNA is TGTGCCAGCAGCTTTTACAGGGGATCCATGGGCCTAACAAACACCATATATTTT. Translated, it gives CASSFYRGSMGLTNTIYF.